The next 22 T cell receptor beta chains were all read from a single sample in a study of blood T cell repertoires in COVID-19. The protocol was immunoSEQ multiplex PCR, while the TCRdb copy is restricted to in-frame clones and leaves out a portion. The repertoire consists of 230,000 or so clones, with 90% occurring once and the leading ten covering 2.1%. The specimen was peripheral blood. The receptor source for this set is a woman in her sixties or seventies with COVID-19, enrolled during active disease.

This clone was detected once. The rearrangement joins TRBV19 to TRBJ1-1, with TRBD1 matching over 9 bases. J gave up 2 bases and V 7 bases, and 11 bases lay outside the gene matches. The CDR3 is 16 residues long. The germline CDR1 and CDR2 sequences are LNHDA and SQIVND (reference sequence). This chain's CDR3 is CASIPPSGQGNTEAFF. The CDR3 coding sequence is TGTGCCAGTATACCCCCCTCGGGACAGGGAAACACTGAAGCTTTCTTT.

This chain connects TRBV5-4 to TRBJ1-4; D not resolved. The germline CDR1 and CDR2 sequences are SGHNT and YYREEE (reference sequence). The germline V and J ends were trimmed by 3 bases and 6 bases, with 15 bases remaining between them. This CDR3 comprises 15 residues. CDR3 region: CASSSKGRTDEKLFF. The CDR3 DNA follows: TGTGCCAGCAGCTCGAAAGGGAGAACGGATGAAAAACTGTTTTTT. Full variable domain (rest looked up from reference TRBV5-4 and TRBJ1-4): ETGVTQSPTHLIKTRGQQVTLRCSSQSGHNTVSWYQQALGQGPQFIFQYYREEENGRGNFPPRFSGLQFPNYSSELNVNALELDDSALYLCASSSKGRTDEKLFFGSGTQLSVL.

The table lists this clone with a few counts. This chain connects TRBV5-6 to TRBJ1-1; D ambiguous. V lost 0 bases and J 5 bases, leaving 11 bases between the germline ends. Germline V gene sequence: CDR1 SGHDT, CDR2 YYEEEE. The CDR3 is 14 residues long. The CDR3 bases are TGTGCCAGCAGCTTGGACGGAGGTGGGACTGAAGCTTTCTTT. Encoded protein: CASSLDGGGTEAFF.

The V call is TRBV2, the J call TRBJ1-5; 11 nucleotides match TRBD1. The CDR3 spans 15 residues. V was pared by 4 bases and J by 7 bases, with 6 bases of the junction left unmatched. The V gene's germline CDR1 is SNHLY and CDR2 FYNNEI. The CDR3, as DNA: TGTGCCAGCAGTGGGACAGGGGGCAGTCGGCAGCCCCAGCATTTT. This translates into CASSGTGGSRQPQHF.

The chain couples TRBV7-9 to TRBJ2-5, with 12 bases aligning to TRBD2. This CDR3 region has 16 residues. V shed 2 bases, J shed 3 bases, and the junction held 4 bases outside the gene matches. CDR1 is SEHNR and CDR2 is FQNEAQ in the germline V gene (reference sequence). In nucleotides, the CDR3 is TGTGCCAGCAGCTTATCCCGACTAGCGGGGGAAGAGACCCAGTACTTC. Its protein is CASSLSRLAGEETQYF.

The rearrangement joins TRBV18 to TRBJ1-2; 8 bases fit TRBD1. The CDR3 has 15 amino acids. The germline V gene encodes CDR1 KGHSH and CDR2 LQKENI. J was trimmed by 2 bases and V by 0 bases; bases with no gene match: 2. The CDR3 here is CASSPPGQDNYGYTF. The CDR3 DNA follows: TGTGCCAGCTCACCACCGGGACAGGACAACTATGGCTACACCTTC.

The chain links TRBV21-1 to TRBJ1-5; the table's D call, TRBD1, was not checked against the DNA. TRBV21-1 represents a pseudogene. The CDR3 covers 13 residues. CDR3 residues: CASSKEGNQPQHF. The CDR3 bases are TGTGCCAGCAGCAAAGAGGGGAATCAGCCCCAGCATTTT.

The V gene is TRBV5-1, the J gene TRBJ2-6; tentative D call: TRBD1 (5 bases). Germline CDR1 is SGHRS and CDR2 is YFSETQ. The CDR3 runs 17 residues. V shed 3 bases and J shed 0 bases, with 13 bases lying between them. The CDR3: CASSSGPSGSGANVLTF. DNA for the CDR3: TGCGCCAGCAGCTCAGGGCCAAGTGGCTCTGGGGCCAACGTCCTGACTTTC.

This rearrangement joins TRBV30 to TRBJ1-1; TRBD1 agrees at 7 bases. The V gene end was trimmed by 2 bases and the J gene end by 4 bases; junction bases not matched to a gene: 7. This CDR3 has 14 residues. Germline CDR1 is GTSNPN and CDR2 is SVGIG (reference sequence). Written as DNA, the CDR3 is TGTGCCTGGAGTCCAGGGGGTTCGGTCACTGAAGCTTTCTTT. Amino acid sequence: CAWSPGGSVTEAFF.

J is TRBJ1-3 and V is TRBV4-3; D call uncertain. The CDR3 totals 17 residues. Germline lookup yields CDR1 LGHNA and CDR2 YSLEER. The V and J ends lost 4 bases and 0 bases respectively, with 16 bases between them. CDR3 residues: CASSRTLTANSGNTIYF. In DNA form, the CDR3 reads TGCGCCAGCAGCCGGACTTTAACAGCGAACTCTGGAAACACCATATATTTT.

The V and J genes are TRBV5-4 and TRBJ2-7; 9 bases are a match to TRBD1. The CDR3 length is 13 residues. With V trimmed by 4 bases and J by 5 bases, 4 bases remained unmatched. Germline CDR1 reads SGHNT; CDR2 reads YYREEE (reference sequence). CDR3 protein: CASSQQGANEQYF. The DNA of the CDR3 is TGTGCCAGCAGCCAACAGGGGGCGAACGAGCAGTACTTC.

The chain carries TRBV7-2 and TRBJ2-5; D is perhaps TRBD1 (6 bases). V dropped 3 bases and J dropped 4 bases, with 12 bases sitting between them. There are 14 residues in the CDR3. Germline CDR1 and CDR2: SGHTA and FQGNSA. CDR3 sequence: CASSLDRQAETQYF. CDR3 nucleotides: TGTGCCAGCAGCTTGGACAGACAGGCAGAGACCCAGTACTTC. The complete variable domain, with remaining parts taken from reference TRBV7-2 and TRBJ2-5, reads GAGVSQSPSNKVTEKGKDVELRCDPISGHTALYWYRQSLGQGLEFLIYFQGNSAPDKSGLPSDRFSAERTGGSVSTLTIQRTQQEDSAVYLCASSLDRQAETQYFGPGTRLLVL.

The chain has TRBV7-9 and TRBJ2-3; 13 bases line up with TRBD2. Germline V gene sequence: CDR1 SEHNR, CDR2 FQNEAQ (reference sequence). The ends lost 5 bases at V and 5 bases at J; junction bases unmatched: 10. This CDR3 spans 17 amino acids. CDR3 coding DNA: TGTGCCAGCAGCGCCCGGACTAGCGGGGGTAGTATAGATACGCAGTATTTT. This codes for CASSARTSGGSIDTQYF.

The chain is built from TRBV6-5 and TRBJ1-2; TRBD1 matches at 8 bases. J gave up 6 bases and V 5 bases, and 8 bases lay outside the gene matches. The V gene's germline CDR1 is MNHEY and CDR2 SVGAGI. This CDR3 region has 14 residues. CDR3: CASSQLQGADGYTF. The CDR3 region has the DNA TGTGCCAGCAGTCAACTGCAGGGGGCGGATGGCTACACCTTC.

The chain employs TRBV5-4 and TRBJ1-1, with D unclear. Per the germline V gene, CDR1 is SGHNT and CDR2 is YYREEE (reference sequence). V shed 4 bases and J shed 7 bases, with 14 bases lying between them. This CDR3 is 13 amino acids long. The DNA of the CDR3 is TGTGCCAGCAGCCCACGGCGGGATCTTGAAGCTTTCTTT. It is translated as CASSPRRDLEAFF.

The chain couples TRBV7-7 to TRBJ2-2; weak D call: TRBD1 (5 bases). The CDR3 runs to 15 residues. V was pared by 1 base and J by 1 base, with 7 bases between. From germline, CDR1 is SSHAT and CDR2 FNYEAQ (reference sequence). The CDR3 bases are TGTGCCAGCAGCTTAGGGACATTGAACACCGGGGAGCTGTTTTTT. This encodes CASSLGTLNTGELFF.

This clone has just one count. The V call is TRBV5-1, the J call TRBJ1-2, with D maybe TRBD1 (5 bases). Germline assignment: CDR1 SGHRS and CDR2 YFSETQ. The CDR3 extends over 12 amino acids. V dropped 0 bases and J dropped 6 bases, with 6 bases sitting between them. The CDR3 DNA is TGCGCCAGCAGCTTGGAGGGGAATGGCTACACCTTC. As protein: CASSLEGNGYTF.

The CDR3 spells CAISITSETYEQYF. CDR3 coding DNA: TGTGCCATCAGTATAACTAGCGAAACCTACGAGCAGTACTTC. This rearrangement joins TRBV10-3 to TRBJ2-7; 7 bases match TRBD2. With V trimmed by 5 bases and J by 2 bases, 6 bases remained unmatched. CDR3 length: 14 residues. Germline V lookup: CDR1 ENHRY, CDR2 SYGVKD.

The J gene is TRBJ2-1, the V gene TRBV5-1; 12 bases line up with TRBD1. There are 17 residues in the CDR3. Unmatched junction bases numbered 8, after V lost 0 bases and J lost 7 bases. Germline lookup yields CDR1 SGHRS and CDR2 YFSETQ. The CDR3 DNA is TGCGCCAGCAGCTTGGCCGGCGGGACAGGGGGCCCAAATGAGCAGTTCTTC. Amino acids: CASSLAGGTGGPNEQFF. The variable domain in full, with the rest retrieved from reference TRBV5-1 and TRBJ2-1, is KAGVTQTPRYLIKTRGQQVTLSCSPISGHRSVSWYQQTPGQGLQFLFEYFSETQRNKGNFPGRFSGRQFSNSRSEMNVSTLELGDSALYLCASSLAGGTGGPNEQFFGPGTRLTVL.

The rearrangement uses TRBV18 and TRBJ1-1; D unclear. Trimming stripped 2 bases from V and 0 bases from J, with 10 bases between. This CDR3 contains 15 residues. Germline V gene lookup returns CDR1 KGHSH and CDR2 LQKENI. CDR3 coding DNA: TGTGCCAGCTCACCATCGCCAGATTTGAACACTGAAGCTTTCTTT. This translates into CASSPSPDLNTEAFF.

CDR3 sequence reads: CASSLGGQGRGTEAFF. The CDR3 DNA reads as TGTGCCAGCAGCTTAGGGGGACAGGGTAGAGGCACTGAAGCTTTCTTT. The chain couples TRBV7-2 to TRBJ1-1, with 9 bases aligning to TRBD1. The junction had 7 bases not matched to a gene; V was cut back by 1 base and J by 4 bases. This CDR3 has 16 amino acids. The germline gives CDR1 SGHTA, CDR2 FQGNSA.

This clone was counted a single time. An end of the junction differs from the germline gene, which may be a read error. The rearrangement joins TRBV14 to TRBJ1-4; D possibly corresponds to TRBD1 (5 bases). Germline V gene lookup returns CDR1 SGHDN and CDR2 FVKESK. CDR3 size: 15 residues. Written as DNA, the CDR3 is TGTGCCAGCAGCCAAGTGGGGGGGACTAAGGAAAAACTGTTTTTT. This gives the protein CASSQVGGTKEKLFF.